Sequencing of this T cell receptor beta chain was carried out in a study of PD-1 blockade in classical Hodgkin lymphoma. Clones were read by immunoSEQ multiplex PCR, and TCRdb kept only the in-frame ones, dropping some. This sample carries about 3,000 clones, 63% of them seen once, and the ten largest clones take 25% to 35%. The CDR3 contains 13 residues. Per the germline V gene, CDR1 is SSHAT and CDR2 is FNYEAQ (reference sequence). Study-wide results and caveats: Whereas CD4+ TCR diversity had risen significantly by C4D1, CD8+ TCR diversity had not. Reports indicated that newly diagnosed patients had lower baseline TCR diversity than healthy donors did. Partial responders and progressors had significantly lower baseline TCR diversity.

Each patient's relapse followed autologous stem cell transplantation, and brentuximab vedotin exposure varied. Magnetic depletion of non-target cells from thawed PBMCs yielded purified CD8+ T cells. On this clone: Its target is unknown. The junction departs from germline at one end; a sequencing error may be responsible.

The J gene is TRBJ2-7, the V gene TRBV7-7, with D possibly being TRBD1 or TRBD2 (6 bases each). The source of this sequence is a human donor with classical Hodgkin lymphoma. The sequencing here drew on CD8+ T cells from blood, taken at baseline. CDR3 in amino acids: CASSLGGPYEQYF. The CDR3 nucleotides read TGTGCTAGCAGCTTAGGGGGGCCCTACGAGCAGTACTTC.